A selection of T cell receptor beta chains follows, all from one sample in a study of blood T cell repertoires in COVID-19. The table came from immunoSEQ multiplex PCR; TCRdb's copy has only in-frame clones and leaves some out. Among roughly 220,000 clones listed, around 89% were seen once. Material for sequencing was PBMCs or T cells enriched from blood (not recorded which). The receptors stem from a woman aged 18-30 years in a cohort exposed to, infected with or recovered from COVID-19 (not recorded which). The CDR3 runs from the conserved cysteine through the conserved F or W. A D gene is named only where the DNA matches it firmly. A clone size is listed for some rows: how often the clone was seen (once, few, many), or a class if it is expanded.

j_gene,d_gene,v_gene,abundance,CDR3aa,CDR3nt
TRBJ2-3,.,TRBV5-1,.,CASSLFQSTDTQYF,TGCGCCAGCAGCTTGTTTCAGAGCACAGATACGCAGTATTTT
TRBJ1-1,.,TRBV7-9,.,CASSLEGQVQAFF,TGTGCCAGCAGCTTAGAGGGGCAAGTTCAAGCTTTCTTT
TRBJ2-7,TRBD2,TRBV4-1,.,CASSQIAGGLYPYEQYF,TGCGCCAGCAGCCAAATAGCGGGAGGACTATACCCCTACGAGCAGTACTTC
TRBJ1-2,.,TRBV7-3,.,CASSLVREGLRGNYGYTF,TGTGCCAGCAGCTTAGTTCGGGAGGGGTTGAGGGGGAACTATGGCTACACCTTC
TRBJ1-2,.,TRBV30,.,CAWSLGAYGYTF,TGTGCCTGGAGTCTTGGGGCCTATGGCTACACCTTC
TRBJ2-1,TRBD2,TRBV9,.,CASSPPTSGFYNEQFF,TGTGCCAGCAGCCCCCCGACTAGCGGGTTCTACAATGAGCAGTTCTTC
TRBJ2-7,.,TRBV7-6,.,CASSPVQNPYEQYF,TGTGCCAGCAGCCCTGTACAGAACCCCTACGAGCAGTACTTC
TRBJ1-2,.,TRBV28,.,CATTQSGIYGYTF,TGTGCCACCACCCAGTCAGGGATCTATGGCTACACCTTC
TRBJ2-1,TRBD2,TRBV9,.,CASSPGTSVPSYNEQFF,TGTGCCAGCAGCCCTGGGACTAGCGTACCCTCCTACAATGAGCAGTTCTTC
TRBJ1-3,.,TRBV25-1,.,CASSPPGSSGNTIYF,TGTGCCAGCAGTCCCCCCGGTAGCTCTGGAAACACCATATATTTT
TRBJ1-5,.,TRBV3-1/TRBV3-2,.,CASSQGRLHNQPQHF,TGTGCCAGCAGCCAAGGGCGGCTACACAATCAGCCCCAGCATTTT
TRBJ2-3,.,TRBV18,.,CASSFDRRLSGDTQYF,TGTGCCAGCTCCTTCGATAGGAGGCTGTCGGGAGATACGCAGTATTTT
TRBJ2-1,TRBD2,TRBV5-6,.,CASGLAGGPGSYNEQFF,TGTGCCAGTGGACTAGCGGGAGGGCCGGGGTCCTACAATGAGCAGTTCTTC
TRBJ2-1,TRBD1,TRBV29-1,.,CSVQDRGSYNKQFF,TGCAGCGTTCAAGACAGGGGATCCTACAATAAGCAGTTCTTC
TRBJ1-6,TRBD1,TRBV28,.,CASSSRQGPLSLHF,TGTGCCAGCAGTTCCCGACAGGGGCCTCTGTCCCTCCACTTT
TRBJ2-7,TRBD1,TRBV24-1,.,CATSTGQGGLEQYF,TGTGCCACCAGTACTGGACAGGGGGGTTTGGAGCAGTACTTC
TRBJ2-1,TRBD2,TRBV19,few,CASSIQAGVSNEQFF,TGTGCCAGTAGTATTCAAGCGGGAGTGTCCAATGAGCAGTTCTTC
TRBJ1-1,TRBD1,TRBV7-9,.,CASSEEGATEAFF,TGTGCCAGCAGCGAAGAGGGGGCGACTGAAGCTTTCTTT
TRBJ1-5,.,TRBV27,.,CASSLYMSGQPQHF,TGTGCCAGCAGTTTATATATGTCGGGTCAGCCCCAGCATTTT
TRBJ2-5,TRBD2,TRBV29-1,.,CSVELAGAETQYF,TGCAGCGTTGAGTTAGCGGGAGCAGAGACCCAGTACTTC
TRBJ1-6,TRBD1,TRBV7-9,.,CASTIQGQGESPLHF,TGTGCCAGCACCATCCAGGGACAGGGCGAGTCACCCCTCCACTTT
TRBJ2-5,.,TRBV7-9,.,CASSPYRGEETQYF,TGTGCCAGCAGCCCCTATAGGGGTGAAGAGACCCAGTACTTC
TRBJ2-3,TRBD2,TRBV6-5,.,CASSLSGANSAQYF,TGTGCCAGCAGTTTGAGCGGGGCCAATAGTGCGCAGTATTTT
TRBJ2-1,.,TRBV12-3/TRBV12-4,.,CASTLPNYNEQFF,TGTGCCAGTACCCTACCAAACTACAATGAGCAGTTCTTC
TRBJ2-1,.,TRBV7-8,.,CASSLTSSYNEQFF,TGTGCCAGCAGCTTAACCAGCTCCTACAATGAGCAGTTCTTC
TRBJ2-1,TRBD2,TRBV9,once,CASSLGGGGTSVKGEQFF,TGTGCCAGCAGCTTAGGGGGAGGTGGGACTAGCGTTAAGGGTGAGCAGTTCTTC